This is a list of T cell receptor beta chains from one sample in a study of blood T cell repertoires in COVID-19. Clones were sequenced by immunoSEQ multiplex PCR, and TCRdb holds only the in-frame ones, with some missing. The data contain 200,000 to 250,000 clones, around 86% of them seen just once; the ten biggest clones take up under 8.5%. Material for sequencing was peripheral blood. The source is a woman aged 80 or older with COVID-19, enrolled during active disease. CDR3s include the opening cysteine and the closing phenylalanine or tryptophan. A D gene is named only where the DNA matches it firmly. Some rows have no size entry. The others give once, few or many, or a class for an expanded clone.

clone_size: NA
d_call: NA
j_call: TRBJ1-1
v_call: TRBV9
cdr3_aa: CASSVRGINTEAFF
cdr3_nt: TGTGCCAGCAGCGTTCGCGGAATTAACACTGAAGCTTTCTTT

clone_size: NA
d_call: TRBD1
j_call: TRBJ2-5
v_call: TRBV5-1
cdr3_aa: CASSYQTGLGQETQYF
cdr3_nt: TGCGCCAGCAGCTACCAGACAGGGCTAGGCCAAGAGACCCAGTACTTC

clone_size: NA
d_call: NA
j_call: TRBJ1-2
v_call: TRBV6-5
cdr3_aa: CASSDRNYGYTF
cdr3_nt: TGTGCCAGCAGCGACAGAAACTATGGCTACACCTTC

clone_size: NA
d_call: TRBD2
j_call: TRBJ2-3
v_call: TRBV7-2
cdr3_aa: CASGRDVSTDTQYF
cdr3_nt: TGTGCCTCCGGGAGGGATGTTAGCACAGATACGCAGTATTTT

clone_size: NA
d_call: NA
j_call: TRBJ2-6
v_call: TRBV18
cdr3_aa: CASSLDTGSSGANVLTF
cdr3_nt: TGTGCCAGCTCCCTGGACACGGGCAGCTCTGGGGCCAACGTCCTGACTTTC

clone_size: NA
d_call: NA
j_call: TRBJ1-1
v_call: TRBV7-9
cdr3_aa: CASSFQSMNTEAFF
cdr3_nt: TGTGCCAGCAGCTTTCAGTCAATGAACACTGAAGCTTTCTTT

clone_size: NA
d_call: TRBD1
j_call: TRBJ1-1
v_call: TRBV13
cdr3_aa: CASSHQQGTNTEAFF
cdr3_nt: TGTGCCAGCAGCCACCAACAGGGGACTAACACTGAAGCTTTCTTT

clone_size: few
d_call: NA
j_call: TRBJ2-2
v_call: TRBV5-8
cdr3_aa: CASSLTNGELFF
cdr3_nt: TGTGCCAGCAGTCTGACTAACGGGGAGCTGTTTTTT

clone_size: NA
d_call: TRBD1
j_call: TRBJ2-1
v_call: TRBV28
cdr3_aa: CASSLSPPMDRGRLSEQFF
cdr3_nt: TGTGCCAGCAGTTTATCGCCGCCCATGGACAGGGGGCGGTTAAGTGAGCAGTTCTTC

clone_size: NA
d_call: TRBD2
j_call: TRBJ2-4
v_call: TRBV3-1/TRBV3-2
cdr3_aa: CASSPLTGGAKNIQYF
cdr3_nt: TGTGCCAGCAGCCCCTTGACCGGGGGGGCTAAAAACATTCAGTACTTC

clone_size: NA
d_call: NA
j_call: TRBJ1-2
v_call: TRBV3-1/TRBV3-2
cdr3_aa: CASSQVGRDGGSGYGYTF
cdr3_nt: TGTGCCAGCAGCCAAGTTGGGCGGGATGGGGGTTCTGGCTATGGCTACACCTTC

clone_size: once
d_call: NA
j_call: TRBJ2-7
v_call: TRBV5-1
cdr3_aa: CASSLAPGSYEQYF
cdr3_nt: TGCGCCAGCAGCTTGGCACCCGGCTCCTACGAGCAGTACTTC

clone_size: NA
d_call: NA
j_call: TRBJ1-5
v_call: TRBV4-2
cdr3_aa: CASSQGQADNQPQHF
cdr3_nt: TGTGCCAGCAGCCAAGGGCAGGCCGACAATCAGCCCCAGCATTTT

clone_size: few
d_call: NA
j_call: TRBJ1-1
v_call: TRBV11-3
cdr3_aa: CASSLGDPGMNTEAFF
cdr3_nt: TGTGCCAGCAGCTTAGGAGATCCGGGGATGAACACTGAAGCTTTCTTT

clone_size: NA
d_call: NA
j_call: TRBJ1-1
v_call: TRBV5-1
cdr3_aa: CASSRMTDGRGTEAFF
cdr3_nt: TGCGCCAGCAGCCGCATGACGGACGGGAGGGGCACTGAAGCTTTCTTT

clone_size: NA
d_call: TRBD1
j_call: TRBJ1-1
v_call: TRBV6-5
cdr3_aa: CASWGQKNTEAFF
cdr3_nt: TGTGCCAGCTGGGGACAGAAGAACACTGAAGCTTTCTTT

clone_size: few
d_call: NA
j_call: TRBJ2-7
v_call: TRBV5-5
cdr3_aa: CASSLTAAPYEQYF
cdr3_nt: TGTGCCAGCAGCTTGACGGCGGCCCCCTACGAGCAGTACTTC

clone_size: NA
d_call: TRBD1
j_call: TRBJ1-1
v_call: TRBV30
cdr3_aa: CAWTGQGNTEAFF
cdr3_nt: TGTGCCTGGACCGGACAGGGGAACACTGAAGCTTTCTTT

clone_size: few
d_call: NA
j_call: TRBJ2-3
v_call: TRBV5-1
cdr3_aa: CASRTQQVELTDTQYF
cdr3_nt: TGCGCCAGCAGGACCCAACAGGTGGAGCTCACAGATACGCAGTATTTT

clone_size: NA
d_call: TRBD1
j_call: TRBJ1-4
v_call: TRBV5-1
cdr3_aa: CASSLETGGGGEKLFF
cdr3_nt: TGCGCCAGCAGCTTGGAGACAGGGGGAGGCGGTGAAAAACTGTTTTTT

clone_size: NA
d_call: NA
j_call: TRBJ2-2
v_call: TRBV28
cdr3_aa: CASSEPGELFF
cdr3_nt: TGTGCCAGCAGTGAGCCCGGGGAGCTGTTTTTT

clone_size: NA
d_call: TRBD2
j_call: TRBJ2-3
v_call: TRBV29-1
cdr3_aa: CSVESTSGSDTQYF
cdr3_nt: TGCAGCGTTGAGTCGACTAGCGGGAGTGATACGCAGTATTTT

clone_size: NA
d_call: TRBD2
j_call: TRBJ2-1
v_call: TRBV7-3
cdr3_aa: CASSSGTTSHNEQFF
cdr3_nt: TGTGCCAGCAGCTCCGGGACTACATCCCACAATGAGCAGTTCTTC

clone_size: NA
d_call: NA
j_call: TRBJ2-5
v_call: TRBV3-1/TRBV3-2
cdr3_aa: CASSQGGRGAVKTQYF
cdr3_nt: TGTGCCAGCAGCCAAGGGGGCCGGGGGGCAGTAAAGACCCAGTACTTC

clone_size: few
d_call: TRBD1
j_call: TRBJ1-1
v_call: TRBV10-2
cdr3_aa: CASGQGNTEAFF
cdr3_nt: TGCGCCAGCGGACAGGGTAACACTGAAGCTTTCTTT

clone_size: NA
d_call: NA
j_call: TRBJ1-6
v_call: TRBV19
cdr3_aa: CASTGRAAVSPLHF
cdr3_nt: TGTGCCAGTACGGGCAGGGCGGCGGTTTCACCCCTCCACTTT

clone_size: NA
d_call: NA
j_call: TRBJ2-3
v_call: TRBV5-1
cdr3_aa: CASSLADRWTQMTDTQYF
cdr3_nt: TGCGCCAGCAGCTTGGCCGATAGGTGGACACAGATGACAGATACGCAGTATTTT

clone_size: NA
d_call: NA
j_call: TRBJ1-5
v_call: TRBV28
cdr3_aa: CASSLSPGGNQPQHF
cdr3_nt: TGTGCCAGCAGTTTAAGCCCGGGGGGTAATCAGCCCCAGCATTTT

clone_size: NA
d_call: TRBD2
j_call: TRBJ2-2
v_call: TRBV25-1
cdr3_aa: CASSALAGANTGELFF
cdr3_nt: TGTGCCAGCAGTGCACTAGCGGGGGCGAACACCGGGGAGCTGTTTTTT

clone_size: NA
d_call: NA
j_call: TRBJ1-2
v_call: TRBV6-5
cdr3_aa: CASSYYGEGYGYTF
cdr3_nt: TGTGCCAGCAGTTACTACGGGGAGGGATATGGCTACACCTTC

clone_size: NA
d_call: TRBD1
j_call: TRBJ1-6
v_call: TRBV5-1
cdr3_aa: CASRQGSGSPLHF
cdr3_nt: TGCGCCAGCAGACAGGGGTCGGGTTCACCCCTCCACTTT

clone_size: NA
d_call: TRBD2
j_call: TRBJ2-3
v_call: TRBV10-2
cdr3_aa: CASSEGRAYSTDTQYF
cdr3_nt: TGCGCCAGCAGTGAGGGGAGGGCCTATAGCACAGATACGCAGTATTTT

clone_size: NA
d_call: NA
j_call: TRBJ2-5
v_call: TRBV5-4
cdr3_aa: CASSLQNQETQYF
cdr3_nt: TGTGCCAGCAGCCTGCAGAACCAAGAGACCCAGTACTTC

clone_size: NA
d_call: TRBD1
j_call: TRBJ1-1
v_call: TRBV28
cdr3_aa: CASSLRGGRAFF
cdr3_nt: TGTGCCAGCAGTTTGCGAGGGGGCCGAGCTTTCTTT

clone_size: NA
d_call: TRBD2
j_call: TRBJ2-7
v_call: TRBV11-2
cdr3_aa: CASRQTSGPYEQYF
cdr3_nt: TGTGCCAGCCGCCAAACTAGCGGGCCCTACGAGCAGTACTTC

clone_size: NA
d_call: NA
j_call: TRBJ1-4
v_call: TRBV9
cdr3_aa: CAGKQGSEKLFF
cdr3_nt: TGTGCCGGGAAACAGGGATCCGAAAAACTGTTTTTT

clone_size: NA
d_call: NA
j_call: TRBJ2-1
v_call: TRBV5-1
cdr3_aa: CASSPASSYNEQFF
cdr3_nt: TGCGCCAGCAGCCCCGCCAGCTCCTACAATGAGCAGTTCTTC

clone_size: once
d_call: TRBD2
j_call: TRBJ2-1
v_call: TRBV3-1/TRBV3-2
cdr3_aa: CASRSGGLYNEQFF
cdr3_nt: TGTGCCAGCCGTAGCGGGGGTCTCTACAATGAGCAGTTCTTC

clone_size: NA
d_call: NA
j_call: TRBJ1-5
v_call: TRBV5-5
cdr3_aa: CASSLAQTGYNQPQHF
cdr3_nt: TGTGCCAGCAGCTTGGCCCAGACAGGTTACAATCAGCCCCAGCATTTT

clone_size: NA
d_call: TRBD1
j_call: TRBJ2-3
v_call: TRBV24-1
cdr3_aa: CATSDLTGGSPSTDTQYF
cdr3_nt: TGTGCCACCAGTGATTTGACAGGGGGATCCCCTAGCACAGATACGCAGTATTTT

clone_size: NA
d_call: TRBD2
j_call: TRBJ2-3
v_call: TRBV24-1
cdr3_aa: CATSPGTSGRRTDTQYF
cdr3_nt: TGTGCCACCAGTCCTGGGACTAGCGGGAGGAGGACAGATACGCAGTATTTT

clone_size: NA
d_call: NA
j_call: TRBJ1-6
v_call: TRBV5-1
cdr3_aa: CASSLQGPPLHF
cdr3_nt: TGCGCCAGCAGCTTACAGGGACCACCCCTCCACTTT

clone_size: NA
d_call: TRBD2
j_call: TRBJ2-7
v_call: TRBV5-1
cdr3_aa: CASSRPSGTSYEQYF
cdr3_nt: TGCGCCAGCAGCAGGCCTTCCGGGACTAGCTACGAGCAGTACTTC

clone_size: NA
d_call: NA
j_call: TRBJ1-2
v_call: TRBV6-5
cdr3_aa: CATQTGPGGYTF
cdr3_nt: TGTGCCACACAGACAGGCCCGGGCGGCTACACCTTC

clone_size: few
d_call: NA
j_call: TRBJ1-2
v_call: TRBV30
cdr3_aa: CAWGGAATDGYTF
cdr3_nt: TGTGCCTGGGGGGGGGCAGCAACTGATGGCTACACCTTC

clone_size: NA
d_call: TRBD2
j_call: TRBJ2-2
v_call: TRBV6-5
cdr3_aa: CASSYQAGAGELFF
cdr3_nt: TGTGCCAGCAGTTACCAAGCGGGGGCGGGGGAGCTGTTTTTT

clone_size: once
d_call: TRBD1
j_call: TRBJ2-7
v_call: TRBV7-3
cdr3_aa: CASSSGTDKQYF
cdr3_nt: TGTGCCAGCAGCTCCGGGACAGACAAGCAGTACTTC

clone_size: few
d_call: NA
j_call: TRBJ2-1
v_call: TRBV4-1
cdr3_aa: CASSRRIGAGSSYNEQFF
cdr3_nt: TGCGCCAGCAGCCGCCGGATCGGTGCGGGGAGCTCCTACAATGAGCAGTTCTTC

clone_size: NA
d_call: NA
j_call: TRBJ2-3
v_call: TRBV7-3
cdr3_aa: CASSFDSRYTDTQYF
cdr3_nt: TGTGCCAGCAGCTTTGACTCCCGCTACACAGATACGCAGTATTTT

clone_size: NA
d_call: NA
j_call: TRBJ1-5
v_call: TRBV4-1
cdr3_aa: CASSPRRNQPQHF
cdr3_nt: TGCGCCAGCAGCCCAAGGCGGAATCAGCCCCAGCATTTT

clone_size: NA
d_call: TRBD2
j_call: TRBJ2-7
v_call: TRBV6-5
cdr3_aa: CASSYWASGSSYEQYF
cdr3_nt: TGTGCCAGCAGTTATTGGGCTAGCGGAAGCTCCTACGAGCAGTACTTC

clone_size: NA
d_call: NA
j_call: TRBJ1-1
v_call: TRBV21-1
cdr3_aa: CASSSSEGDTEAFF
cdr3_nt: TGTGCCAGCAGCAGCTCGGAGGGCGACACTGAAGCTTTCTTT

clone_size: NA
d_call: NA
j_call: TRBJ2-5
v_call: TRBV2
cdr3_aa: CASSENGRVAQYF
cdr3_nt: TGTGCCAGCAGTGAAAACGGGAGAGTGGCCCAGTACTTC

clone_size: NA
d_call: NA
j_call: TRBJ2-7
v_call: TRBV10-3
cdr3_aa: CAISVDSTYEQYF
cdr3_nt: TGTGCCATCAGTGTGGACAGCACCTACGAGCAGTACTTC